This T cell receptor (beta chain) emerged from a study of T cell clones after liver transplantation. Study-wide background: TCRbeta sequencing after a pre-transplant mixed lymphocyte reaction identified graft-donor-reactive clones, later tracked in post-transplant blood. Three of eight recipients were HCV-positive; others had non-autoimmune, non-viral indications.

Generated by immunoSEQ multiplex PCR, the TCRdb table keeps only in-frame clones and is missing some. The profile covers about 21,000 clones, with roughly 92% appearing a single time and roughly 25% taken by the ten largest. This CDR3 has 17 amino acids. V lost 1 base and J lost 7; bases outside the gene matches: 12. Germline CDR1 and CDR2: MDHEN and SYDVKM. This clone was recorded only once. The chain couples TRBV28 to TRBJ2-1; 8 nucleotides match TRBD1. This TCR came from a human patient who received a liver transplant. Some T cells could come from the graft donor. The sequencing used CD8+ T cells from blood, collected less than 27 months after liver transplant. In DNA form, the CDR3 reads TGTGCCAGCAGTTTATTAGAGGGACAGGCGGGTGAGAATGAGCAGTTCTTC. Its protein product is CASSLLEGQAGENEQFF.